This is a list of T cell receptor beta chains from one sample in a study of blood T cell repertoires in COVID-19. This table comes from immunoSEQ multiplex PCR, and its TCRdb copy is limited to in-frame clones, with some not included. The sample holds around 50,000 clones; 83% are singletons and the top ten take roughly 5.7%. The sample taken for sequencing was peripheral blood. These receptors were obtained from a human donor in a cohort sampled during active COVID-19. The CDR3 runs from the conserved cysteine through the conserved F or W. D genes are given only for firm matches. Clone size is given for some rows only: seen once, a few or many times, or a class if the clone is expanded.

>TRBD2|few|TRBJ2-7|TRBV27
CASSLGLGNSYEQYF
TGTGCCAGCAGTTTAGGACTAGGGAACTCCTACGAGCAGTACTTC
>TRBD1|NA|TRBJ1-2|TRBV5-1
CASSLGGGPGTDYGYTF
TGCGCCAGCAGCTTGGGGGGAGGACCTGGGACAGACTATGGCTACACCTTC
>TRBD1|NA|TRBJ1-6|TRBV19
CASSTFDRGENSPLHF
TGTGCCAGTAGTACGTTCGACAGGGGGGAAAATTCACCCCTCCACTTT
>NA|NA|TRBJ2-5|TRBV6-5
CASTVPGAQETQYF
TGTGCCAGTACGGTACCAGGCGCCCAAGAGACCCAGTACTTC
>TRBD2|NA|TRBJ2-1|TRBV6-5
CASRTSGGAVNEQFF
TGTGCCAGCAGAACAAGCGGGGGGGCGGTAAATGAGCAGTTCTTC
>TRBD1|NA|TRBJ1-1|TRBV5-1
CASSFQGAGNTEAFF
TGCGCCAGCAGCTTTCAGGGGGCGGGGAACACTGAAGCTTTCTTT
>TRBD2|NA|TRBJ2-2|TRBV11-2
CASSLEVAGGHGELFF
TGTGCCAGCAGCTTAGAGGTAGCGGGAGGTCACGGGGAGCTGTTTTTT
>TRBD2|NA|TRBJ2-3|TRBV6-2/TRBV6-3
CASTPLRGGQQDTQYF
TGTGCCAGTACCCCTCTCCGGGGGGGCCAACAAGATACGCAGTATTTT
>NA|NA|TRBJ1-2|TRBV7-9
CASSLQEEGYTF
TGTGCCAGCAGCTTACAGGAAGAGGGCTACACCTTC
>NA|NA|TRBJ2-3|TRBV28
CASRVGRGQTDTQYF
TGTGCCAGCAGGGTGGGGCGGGGGCAAACAGATACGCAGTATTTT
>TRBD1|once|TRBJ1-2|TRBV30
CAWAKQGTGQAMGGYTF
TGTGCCTGGGCAAAACAAGGGACAGGGCAAGCCATGGGCGGCTACACCTTC
>NA|NA|TRBJ1-2|TRBV14
CASSPKGPARNYGYTF
TGTGCCAGCAGCCCAAAGGGGCCCGCCCGCAACTATGGCTACACCTTC
>TRBD2|NA|TRBJ2-1|TRBV6-5
CASSYSGAGAYNEQFF
TGTGCCAGCAGTTACTCGGGAGCGGGGGCCTACAATGAGCAGTTCTTC
>NA|NA|TRBJ2-1|TRBV19
CASSKRYEQFF
TGTGCCAGTAGTAAGCGTTATGAGCAGTTCTTC
>TRBD1|once|TRBJ2-7|TRBV5-1
CASSLGGQGAYEQYF
TGCGCCAGCAGCTTGGGGGGACAGGGGGCTTACGAGCAGTACTTC
>NA|NA|TRBJ1-2|TRBV6-6
CASSYSGTTNYGYTF
TGTGCCAGCAGTTACTCAGGGACAACTAACTATGGCTACACCTTC
>NA|NA|TRBJ2-7|TRBV15
CATSRDGRGTYEQYF
TGTGCCACCAGCAGAGATGGCAGGGGAACCTACGAGCAGTACTTC
>TRBD1|NA|TRBJ2-1|TRBV24-1
CATSAPGQANEQFF
TGTGCCACCAGTGCCCCCGGACAGGCCAATGAGCAGTTCTTC
>NA|NA|TRBJ2-1|TRBV2
CASSESGKQFF
TGTGCCAGCAGTGAATCGGGGAAGCAGTTCTTC
>TRBD1|NA|TRBJ1-6|TRBV6-5
CASSNDPGQGALHF
TGTGCCAGCAGTAATGACCCGGGACAGGGTGCCCTCCACTTT
>NA|NA|TRBJ2-2|TRBV5-1
CASSLGVISAGELFF
TGCGCCAGCAGCTTAGGGGTTATATCGGCCGGGGAGCTGTTTTTT
>TRBD1|few|TRBJ2-7|TRBV3-1/TRBV3-2
CASSQAGGEQYF
TGTGCCAGCAGCCAAGCAGGGGGCGAGCAGTACTTC
>TRBD1|NA|TRBJ2-2|TRBV6-5
CASSRDRGLTGELFF
TGTGCCAGCAGTCGGGACAGGGGGTTAACCGGGGAGCTGTTTTTT
>NA|few|TRBJ1-2|TRBV30
CAWSPQQGRYGYTF
TGTGCCTGGAGCCCTCAACAGGGTAGATATGGCTACACCTTC
>NA|few|TRBJ1-2|TRBV4-3
CASSQDWGLVLGHDYGYTF
TGCGCCAGCAGCCAAGACTGGGGGTTGGTGTTGGGACACGACTATGGCTACACCTTC
>NA|NA|TRBJ2-6|TRBV4-3
CASSQDRASSGANVLTF
TGCGCCAGCAGCCAAGACAGGGCTAGCTCTGGGGCCAACGTCCTGACTTTC